The 17 T cell receptor beta chains presented below share a single source sample, sequenced in a study of T-cell memory formation after mild COVID-19. MiXCR, applied by TCRdb to the 5' RACE reads, yields one record per CDR3 protein. Here the sample spans 110,000 or so distinct CDR3 sequences, over 20% being singletons. Sequenced sample: PBMCs or a T cell subset sorted from them (not recorded which). Receptor source: a man in his late teens or twenties who had mild COVID-19 (a few samples of this study predate the infection). Cell type and time point are not known.

The chain links TRBV20-1 to TRBJ2-5; a weak D match, TRBD1 (5 bases). CDR1 DFQATT and CDR2 SNEGSKA come from the germline V gene (reference sequence). This CDR3 is 15 amino acids long. V was trimmed by 5 bases and J by 5 bases, leaving 21 bases between them. CDR3 residues: CSAPKRGRAGETQYF. As DNA, the CDR3 is TGCAGTGCTCCCAAACGAGGCAGGGCCGGGGAGACCCAGTACTTC.

CDR3 coding DNA: TGTGCCAGCAGCCCTGGGACTAGCGGGGAGTTCTTC. Protein: CASSPGTSGEFF. The V gene is TRBV6-2 or TRBV6-3, the J gene TRBJ2-1; 13 bases map to TRBD2. The V and J ends lost 6 bases and 14 bases, in that order; junction bases with no gene match: 4. This CDR3 region has 12 residues. Germline values: CDR1 MNHEY, CDR2 SVGEGT.

The chain couples TRBV20-1 to TRBJ2-1; a possible D gene is TRBD1 (6 bases). Germline loops: CDR1 DFQATT, CDR2 SNEGSKA (reference sequence). V was clipped by 6 bases and J by 6 bases, with 21 bases between them. The CDR3 contains 15 residues. The CDR3 DNA sequence: TGCAGTGCCACCGATGGGGGCCTCGTGAGCAATGAGCAGTTCTTC. Protein: CSATDGGLVSNEQFF.

This clonotype was picked up a small number of times. The chain recombines TRBV4-3 with TRBJ2-7, with D hard to call. Trimming cost V 1 base and J 0 bases, with 10 bases left between them. This CDR3 region has 15 residues. Germline CDR1 and CDR2: LGHNA and YSLEER. The CDR3 loop reads CASSQGRHSSYEQYF. The DNA of the CDR3 is TGCGCCAGCAGCCAAGGCAGACATAGCTCCTACGAGCAGTACTTC.

The CDR3 sequence is CASSLSGGAEADTQYF. As DNA, the CDR3 is TGTGCCAGCAGCTTATCCGGGGGGGCCGAGGCAGATACGCAGTATTTT. The gene calls are TRBV9 and TRBJ2-3, with 8 bases fitting TRBD2. The length of the CDR3 is 16 residues. CDR1 and CDR2 from the germline V gene are SGDLS and YYNGEE. V trimming: 4 bases; J trimming: 4 bases; junction bases outside the gene matches: 11.

The chain employs TRBV5-1 and TRBJ1-1; the match to TRBD1 covers 7 bases. The CDR3 has 15 amino acids. The junction had 6 bases not matched to a gene; V was cut back by 4 bases and J by 0 bases. Germline CDR1 is SGHRS and CDR2 is YFSETQ. The CDR3 region has the DNA TGCGCCAGCAGCCTCCGGGACAGCCTGAACACTGAAGCTTTCTTT. It encodes CASSLRDSLNTEAFF.

On this clonotype itself: It may be a read error: a sequence one base away is much more abundant. This chain links TRBV4-3 with TRBJ2-3; possibly TRBD2 for D (5 bases). Germline CDR1 is LGHNA and CDR2 is YSLEER. This CDR3 contains 14 residues. The CDR3 loop is CASSPGLAGDAQYF. Here the CDR3 DNA reads TGCGCCAGCAGCCCAGGACTGGCCGGAGATGCGCAGTATTTT.

The genes are TRBV5-1 and TRBJ2-7; the match to TRBD1 covers 9 bases. Trimming at V came to 0 bases and at J to 5 bases, leaving 3 bases not matched to a gene. In germline, CDR1 is SGHRS, CDR2 YFSETQ. This CDR3 comprises 14 residues. This CDR3 is CASSLAGTGNEQYF. CDR3 sequence (DNA): TGCGCCAGCAGCTTGGCCGGGACAGGGAACGAGCAGTACTTC.

V usage is TRBV4-2 and J usage is TRBJ2-5; D not certain. This CDR3 has 14 residues. V gave up 2 bases and J gave up 2 bases, with 9 bases separating them. Germline CDR1 reads LGHNA; CDR2 reads YNFKEQ. For the CDR3, the DNA is TGTGCCAGCAGCCAACGGCCTAATCAAGAGACCCAGTACTTC. This codes for CASSQRPNQETQYF.

This clonotype was seen only a few times. The gene calls are TRBV4-1 and TRBJ1-5; D might be TRBD1 (5 bases). The germline V gene encodes CDR1 MGHRA and CDR2 YSYEKL. Trimming left V 3 bases short and J 4 bases short, with 10 bases between. CDR3 length: 14 amino acids. The CDR3 region has the DNA TGCGCCAGCAGCCAGGAGACAGCGAATCAGCCCCAGCATTTT. Protein product: CASSQETANQPQHF.

The chain uses TRBV9 and TRBJ1-4; weak D call: TRBD1 (5 bases). Trimming cost V 3 bases and J 0 bases, with 12 bases left between them. CDR1 and CDR2 (germline): SGDLS, YYNGEE. The CDR3 runs 16 residues. CDR3 bases: TGTGCCAGCAGCGCGTCGAGGGGCGCAACTAATGAAAAACTGTTTTTT. Amino acid sequence: CASSASRGATNEKLFF.

This clonotype was found a few times. CDR3 protein: CASSPGGGFTNIQYF. The CDR3 DNA follows: TGTGCCAGCAGCCCGGGAGGGGGGTTCACGAACATTCAGTACTTC. The genes are TRBV7-2 and TRBJ2-4, with 8 nucleotides matching TRBD2. Trimming cost V 5 bases and J 7 bases; bases outside gene matches: 10. The CDR3 sequence is 15 residues long. Germline CDR1 SGHTA, CDR2 FQGNSA.

The table lists this clonotype with a few counts. The genes are TRBV7-9 and TRBJ2-1, with D possibly being TRBD2 (5 bases). V lost 4 bases to trimming and J lost 6 bases, with 13 bases between them. CDR1 is SEHNR, CDR2 FQNEAQ, per germline (reference sequence). CDR3 length: 14 amino acids. CDR3 bases: TGTGCCAGCAGCTCAAGCTCGAGCGGCAATGAGCAGTTCTTC. This codes for CASSSSSSGNEQFF.

This rearrangement joins TRBV29-1 to TRBJ1-2, with a weak D call TRBD1 (5 bases). The CDR3 contains 14 residues. V lost 7 bases and J 5 bases, leaving 20 bases between the germline ends. Germline V lookup: CDR1 SQVTM, CDR2 ANQGSEA. Here the CDR3 DNA reads TGCAGCGCTCCCTCGGCGGGACCTCGTTATGGCTACACCTTC. Translation: CSAPSAGPRYGYTF.

The chain employs TRBV6-2 or TRBV6-3 and TRBJ1-1; D not certain. Trimming left V 6 bases short and J 1 base short, with 9 bases between. The germline CDR1 and CDR2 sequences are MNHEY and SVGEGT. The CDR3 is 13 amino acids. CDR3 in amino acids: CASSLNWNTEAFF. The DNA of the CDR3 is TGTGCCAGCAGCTTAAATTGGAACACTGAAGCTTTCTTT.

This clonotype showed up just a few times. This chain links TRBV7-9 with TRBJ2-5; 10 positions agree with TRBD2. From germline, CDR1 is SEHNR and CDR2 FQNEAQ (reference sequence). The CDR3 is 14 residues long. The trim removed 2 bases at V and 4 bases at J, leaving 1 base unmatched. CDR3 sequence: CASSLLAGAETQYF. The CDR3 nucleotides read TGTGCCAGCAGCTTACTAGCGGGGGCAGAGACCCAGTACTTC. The complete variable domain, with remaining parts taken from reference TRBV7-9 and TRBJ2-5, reads DTGVSQNPRHKITKRGQNVTFRCDPISEHNRLYWYRQTLGQGPEFLTYFQNEAQLEKSRLLSDRFSAERPKGSFSTLEIQRTEQGDSAMYLCASSLLAGAETQYFGPGTRLLVL.

This chain links TRBV12-3 or TRBV12-4 with TRBJ1-5; TRBD1 matches at 11 bases. The CDR3 runs to 15 residues. V trimming: 8 bases; J trimming: 6 bases; junction bases outside the gene matches: 9. CDR3 bases: TGTGCCAGCCGGACAGGGGGCCCGGAGAGTCAGCCCCAGCATTTT. Translating gives CASRTGGPESQPQHF.